One and the same sample provided the 10 T cell receptor beta chains below, sequenced in a study of blood T cell repertoires in COVID-19. Sequencing was performed with immunoSEQ multiplex PCR; in TCRdb, only in-frame clones are kept and a portion is missing. The sample shows fewer than 35,000 clones, about 88% of them seen only once. Sequencing used peripheral blood. These receptors originate from an elderly man with acute or convalescent COVID-19.

The CDR3 nucleotides read TGTGCCAGCAGGCAGGGAGGTCAGCCCCAGCATTTT. Amino acid sequence: CASRQGGQPQHF. This rearrangement joins TRBV6-6 to TRBJ1-5, with a possible D match to TRBD1 (5 bases). The CDR3 is 12 amino acids. With 6 bases removed from V and 6 bases from J, the gap between germline ends came to 9 bases. Germline-derived CDR1 and CDR2 are MNHNY and SVGAGI (reference sequence).

The rearrangement joins TRBV30 to TRBJ1-2; maybe TRBD1 (6 bases). Trimming stripped 2 bases from V and 4 bases from J, with 8 bases between. Germline assignment: CDR1 GTSNPN and CDR2 SVGIG (reference sequence). This CDR3 is 12 amino acids long. In nucleotides, the CDR3 is TGTGCCTGGAGTCTACAGGGCTATGGCTACACCTTC. As protein: CAWSLQGYGYTF.

This chain connects TRBV5-1 to TRBJ1-3; TRBD1 agrees at 7 bases. The CDR3 consists of 13 residues. Germline CDR1 is SGHRS and CDR2 is YFSETQ. The V segment lost 3 bases and the J segment 8 bases; nucleotides outside the gene matches: 5. CDR3 amino acids: CASSSGQLDTIYF. In DNA, the CDR3 is TGCGCCAGCAGCTCGGGACAGTTGGACACCATATATTTT.

This clone occurred a few times. The gene calls are TRBV9 and TRBJ2-1; D ambiguous. The CDR3 is 14 residues long. The V and J ends lost 8 bases and 0 bases respectively, with 12 bases between them. From germline, CDR1 is SGDLS and CDR2 YYNGEE. CDR3 residues: CASSLSASYNEQFF. CDR3 nucleotides: TGTGCCAGTTCCTTAAGCGCCTCCTACAATGAGCAGTTCTTC.

V is TRBV5-5 and J is TRBJ2-5; 8 nucleotides match TRBD2. The J segment lost 2 bases and the V segment lost 6 bases, leaving 6 bases of the junction unmatched. In germline, CDR1 is SGHKS, CDR2 YYEKEE (reference sequence). This CDR3 contains 14 residues. This chain's CDR3 is CASTTGGIQETQYF. In DNA, the CDR3 is TGTGCCAGCACCACGGGGGGGATTCAAGAGACCCAGTACTTC.

The V and J genes are TRBV3-1 (or the pseudogene TRBV3-2) and TRBJ2-3; TRBD2 matches 10 bases. Unmatched junction bases numbered 4, after V lost 0 bases and J lost 1 base. Germline V gives CDR1 LGHDT, CDR2 YNNKEL (reference sequence). CDR3 size: 17 residues. The CDR3 protein is CASSQDLAGVGTDTQYF. CDR3 bases: TGTGCCAGCAGCCAAGATCTAGCGGGAGTAGGCACAGATACGCAGTATTTT.

This chain connects TRBV5-1 to TRBJ2-3, with 8 bases lining up with TRBD2. Germline CDR1 SGHRS, CDR2 YFSETQ. CDR3 size: 14 residues. The J segment lost 1 base and the V segment lost 2 bases, leaving 0 bases of the junction unmatched. In DNA form, the CDR3 reads TGCGCCAGCAGCTTAGCGGGAGGCACAGATACGCAGTATTTT. Residues: CASSLAGGTDTQYF.

Only one count was recorded for this clone. This chain joins TRBV29-1 and TRBJ1-4; D gene unclear. The V and J ends lost 4 bases and 0 bases respectively, with 9 bases between them. Germline values: CDR1 SQVTM, CDR2 ANQGSEA. There are 14 residues in the CDR3. This chain's CDR3 is CSVGGSATNEKLFF. The CDR3 coding sequence is TGCAGCGTTGGAGGATCGGCAACTAATGAAAAACTGTTTTTT.

This chain joins TRBV5-1 and TRBJ2-5, with a tentative D call TRBD2 (6 bases). Germline values: CDR1 SGHRS, CDR2 YFSETQ. Between the trimmed V and J ends, which lost 0 bases and 0 bases, there was a span of 12 bases. This CDR3 region has 16 residues. CDR3 DNA sequence: TGCGCCAGCAGCTTGGAAGGGAGGATCTACCAAGAGACCCAGTACTTC. It yields the protein CASSLEGRIYQETQYF.

This chain uses TRBV10-1 with TRBJ1-3, with D unclear. From germline, CDR1 is WNHNN and CDR2 SYGVQD (reference sequence). The CDR3 has 15 amino acids. The ends were cut back, 0 bases at V and 2 bases at J, with 8 bases in the middle. The CDR3 DNA reads TGCGCCAGCAGTGAGTCGGAGGGCCCTGGAAACACCATATATTTT. It is translated as CASSESEGPGNTIYF.